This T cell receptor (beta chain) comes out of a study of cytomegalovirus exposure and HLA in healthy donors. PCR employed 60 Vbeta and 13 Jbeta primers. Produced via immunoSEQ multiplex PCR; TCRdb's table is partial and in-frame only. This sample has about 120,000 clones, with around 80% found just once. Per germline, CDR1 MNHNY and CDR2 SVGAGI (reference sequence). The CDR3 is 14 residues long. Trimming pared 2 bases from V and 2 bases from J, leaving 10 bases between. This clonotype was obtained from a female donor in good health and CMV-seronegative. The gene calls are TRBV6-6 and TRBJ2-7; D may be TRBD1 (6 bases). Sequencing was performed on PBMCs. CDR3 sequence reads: CASSYTGTTYEQYF. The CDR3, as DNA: TGTGCCAGCAGTTACACCGGGACAACCTACGAGCAGTACTTC.